This is a list of T cell receptor beta chains from one sample in a study of identical twins. TCRdb passed the 5' RACE reads through MiXCR, listing each CDR3 protein once. Here the sample spans some 570,000 distinct CDR3 sequences, approximately 20% being singletons. This sample also belongs to another study, concerning yellow fever vaccine responses in identical twins.

Input material: CD4+ T cells sorted from blood. The source of these receptors is a woman under 30 in good health. CDR3s include the opening cysteine and the closing phenylalanine or tryptophan. The D gene is left open where the match is weak. Clone size, where shown, is once, few, many, or a class for clones that have expanded.

TRBV7-9	-	-	TRBJ1-4	TGTGCCAGCAGCCGACAGGAAAAACTGTTTTTT	CASSRQEKLFF
TRBV12-3/TRBV12-4	-	many	TRBJ1-5	TGTGCCAGCAGGGAGCGTACGCAGCCCCAGCATTTT	CASRERTQPQHF
TRBV18	-	-	TRBJ2-3	TGTGCCAGCTCACCACCGTGGGGCGCCAGCACAGATACGCAGTATTTT	CASSPPWGASTDTQYF
TRBV9	-	-	TRBJ2-1	TGTGCCAGCAGCGTATCGGACGTCGACAATGAGCAGTTCTTC	CASSVSDVDNEQFF
TRBV2	TRBD1	-	TRBJ2-6	TGTGCCAGCAGTAAGGGACAGGGGTTTGGGGCCAACGTCCTGACTTTC	CASSKGQGFGANVLTF
TRBV7-3	TRBD2	-	TRBJ2-3	TGTGCCAGCAGCAGGACTAGCGGGAGTGTAGCCGGAGATACGCAGTATTTT	CASSRTSGSVAGDTQYF
TRBV4-2	-	-	TRBJ2-1	TGTGCCAGCAGCCCGACTAGACTATCTTCACAGTTCTTC	CASSPTRLSSQFF
TRBV5-1	-	-	TRBJ2-6	TGCGCCAGCAGCTTGACGTTTGCAACAGGAGTATCTGGGGCCAACGTCCTGACTTTC	CASSLTFATGVSGANVLTF
TRBV20-1	-	few	TRBJ2-7	TGCAGTGCTAGAGGGCGGGTGGGGGCCTACGAGCAGTACTTC	CSARGRVGAYEQYF
TRBV4-2	TRBD2	few	TRBJ2-1	TGTGCCAGCAGCCAAGAACAAGGGACTAGCGGGGTCGGTGAGCAGTTCTTC	CASSQEQGTSGVGEQFF
TRBV5-1	-	few	TRBJ1-4	TGCGCCAGCAGCTTGGGGCGCGGGACGGCTAATGAAAAACTGTTTTTT	CASSLGRGTANEKLFF
TRBV4-1	TRBD2	few	TRBJ2-1	TGCGCCAGCAGCCAAGAAACCGGACTAGCGGGGAGGAATGAGCAGTTCTTC	CASSQETGLAGRNEQFF
TRBV20-1	-	-	TRBJ2-7	TGCAGTGCTAGGTGGGGGGGGCGACGCGAGCAGTACTTC	CSARWGGRREQYF
TRBV14	-	-	TRBJ2-1	TGTGCCAGCAGCCAGGCGACAGACGCCTACAATGAGCAGTTCTTC	CASSQATDAYNEQFF
TRBV10-3	-	few	TRBJ1-5	TGTGCCATTAGACCGGACAGAAATCAGCCCCAGCATTTT	CAIRPDRNQPQHF
TRBV28	-	-	TRBJ2-1	TGTGCCAGCAGCCTGTCCGTTCCCTACAATGAGCAGTTCTTC	CASSLSVPYNEQFF
TRBV2	-	-	TRBJ1-6	TGTGCCAGCAGTGGCATCCTTGCCCCTAATTCACCCCTCCACTTT	CASSGILAPNSPLHF
TRBV6-5	-	many	TRBJ1-1	TGTGCCAGCAGTTTTAGGTTACAGACATTGAACACTGAAGCTTTCTTT	CASSFRLQTLNTEAFF
TRBV9	-	few	TRBJ2-7	TGTGCCAGCAGCGTAGCTCCCGGTTTAGCGGCCTACGAGCAGTACTTC	CASSVAPGLAAYEQYF
TRBV28	-	few	TRBJ2-1	TGTGCCAGCAGTTTCCGAACAGGCCGGGCACACAATGAGCAGTTCTTC	CASSFRTGRAHNEQFF
TRBV11-2	-	once	TRBJ2-1	TGTGCCAGCAGCCCCGCCCAGGTCTACAATGAGCAGTTCTTC	CASSPAQVYNEQFF
TRBV11-2	-	few	TRBJ2-2	TGTGCCAGCAGCTTGGGGGTTCACAACACCGGGGAGCTGTTTTTT	CASSLGVHNTGELFF
TRBV4-1	TRBD1	-	TRBJ2-3	TGCGCCAGCAGCCAAGGAGCGTTGAGGGACAGGGAACCAGATACGCAGTATTTT	CASSQGALRDREPDTQYF
TRBV11-2	-	-	TRBJ2-2	TGTGCCAGCAGCGCACCGATCGGGGAGCTGTTTTTT	CASSAPIGELFF
TRBV7-6	TRBD2	few	TRBJ2-1	TGTGCCAGCTATAGTACCCCGGGACTAGCGAACAATGAGCAGTTCTTC	CASYSTPGLANNEQFF
TRBV11-2	-	-	TRBJ2-1	TGTGCCAGCAGCTTAGTCACCAACCTTCGCTACAATGAGCAGTTCTTC	CASSLVTNLRYNEQFF
TRBV15	TRBD1	-	TRBJ2-4	TGTGCCACCAGCAGAGATCGGGGACAGGATCGAGCCAAAAACATTCAGTACTTC	CATSRDRGQDRAKNIQYF
TRBV11-2	TRBD1	many	TRBJ2-5	TGTGCCAGCAGCTTAATGGGGGAAAGAGGGACAGGGGGCGTCGAGACCCAGTACTTC	CASSLMGERGTGGVETQYF
TRBV7-8	TRBD1	-	TRBJ1-5	TGTGCCAGCAGCCCTCCGGGACAGGGGAATCAGCCCCAGCATTTT	CASSPPGQGNQPQHF
TRBV3-1	-	-	TRBJ1-1	TGTGCCAGCAGCTTTCTCCGGAACACTGAAGCTTTCTTT	CASSFLRNTEAFF
TRBV10-2	-	-	TRBJ1-1	TGCGCCAGCAGTGAAGCCATGAACACTGAAGCTTTCTTT	CASSEAMNTEAFF
TRBV28	-	-	TRBJ2-5	TGTGCCAGCAGTCCCTTCGCGTGGGGGGAGTACGAGACCCAGTACTTC	CASSPFAWGEYETQYF
TRBV5-1	TRBD1	-	TRBJ2-7	TGCGCCAGCAGCCCGCAGGGACAGGGGTTATACGAGCAGTACTTC	CASSPQGQGLYEQYF
TRBV15	TRBD1	-	TRBJ2-7	TGTGCCACCAGTTCTTTGGCCGGGACAGGGGGCCACGAGCAGTACTTC	CATSSLAGTGGHEQYF
TRBV7-2	-	-	TRBJ2-7	TGTGCCAGCAGCCCGAAAGTCGCGGGAACCTACTACGAGCAGTACTTC	CASSPKVAGTYYEQYF